This TCR beta chain was obtained from a study of neurological immune-mediated disorders. The authors made cDNA by 5'RACE with 10-nucleotide random UMIs. The output of every sequencing run, over 160 million TCR-beta sequences, came from 15-18 subjects. MiXCR was run by TCRdb on the 5' RACE reads, yielding one entry per CDR3 protein. The sample has 130,000 or so distinct CDR3 sequences, roughly 3.2% seen once. Unmatched junction bases numbered 7, after V lost 8 bases and J lost 8 bases. Germline V gene lookup returns CDR1 MNHNY and CDR2 SVGAGI (reference sequence). The CDR3 extends over 13 amino acids. Ten or more counts support this clonotype.

The chain has TRBV6-6 and TRBJ2-1; 9 nucleotides align to TRBD2. The TCR was taken from a woman aged 25 to 39 with multiple sclerosis. Source material: PBMCs. The CDR3 DNA is TGTGCCAGCCGGCGGGAGGGCCTTCATGAGCAGTTCTTC. The encoded protein is CASRREGLHEQFF.